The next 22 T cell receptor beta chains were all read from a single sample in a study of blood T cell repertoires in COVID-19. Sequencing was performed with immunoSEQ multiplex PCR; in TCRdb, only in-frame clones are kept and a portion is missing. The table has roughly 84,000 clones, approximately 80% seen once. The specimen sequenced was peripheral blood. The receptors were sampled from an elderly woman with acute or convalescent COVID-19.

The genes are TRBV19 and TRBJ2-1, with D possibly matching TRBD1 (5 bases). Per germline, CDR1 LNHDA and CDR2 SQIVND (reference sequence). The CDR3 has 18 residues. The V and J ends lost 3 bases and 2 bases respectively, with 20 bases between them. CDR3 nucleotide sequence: TGTGCCAGTAGTATCGGCCAGGGTGGAGTTGCGACCTACAATGAGCAGTTCTTC. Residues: CASSIGQGGVATYNEQFF.

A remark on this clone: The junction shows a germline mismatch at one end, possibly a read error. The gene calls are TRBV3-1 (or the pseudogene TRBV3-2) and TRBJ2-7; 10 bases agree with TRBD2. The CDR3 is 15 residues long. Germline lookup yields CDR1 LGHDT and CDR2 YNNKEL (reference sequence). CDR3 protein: CASSLSAGGSSEQYF. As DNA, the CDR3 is TGTGCCAGCAGCCTCTCAGCGGGGGGGTCCTCCGAGCAGTACTTC.

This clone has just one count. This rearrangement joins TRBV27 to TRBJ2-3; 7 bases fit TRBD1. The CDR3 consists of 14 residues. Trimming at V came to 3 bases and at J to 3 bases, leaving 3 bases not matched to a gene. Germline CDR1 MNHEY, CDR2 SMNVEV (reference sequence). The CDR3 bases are TGTGCCAGCAGTTTTACAGGGGAAACAGATACGCAGTATTTT. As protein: CASSFTGETDTQYF.

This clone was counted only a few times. The CDR3 loop is CASSPSGGAAGELFF. Written as DNA, the CDR3 is TGTGCCAGCAGCCCTAGCGGGGGGGCCGCCGGGGAGCTGTTTTTT. The V gene is TRBV11-3, the J gene TRBJ2-2, with 12 bases lining up with TRBD2. The CDR3 covers 15 residues. Trimming took 5 bases from V and 6 from J; bases not matched to a gene: 4. CDR1 and CDR2 (germline): SGHNT, YENEEA. The entire variable domain, with the rest obtained from reference TRBV11-3 and TRBJ2-2, is as follows: EAGVVQSPRYKIIEKKQPVAFWCNPISGHNTLYWYLQNLGQGPELLIRYENEEAVDDSQLPKDRFSAERLKGVDSTLKIQPAELGDSAVYLCASSPSGGAAGELFFGEGSRLTVL.

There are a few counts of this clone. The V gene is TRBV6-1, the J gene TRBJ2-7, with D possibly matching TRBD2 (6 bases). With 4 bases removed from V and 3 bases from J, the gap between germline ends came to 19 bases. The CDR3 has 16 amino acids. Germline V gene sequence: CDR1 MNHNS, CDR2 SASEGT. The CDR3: CASSGETGTGHYEQYF. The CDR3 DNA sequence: TGTGCCAGCAGTGGGGAGACCGGGACTGGACACTACGAGCAGTACTTC.

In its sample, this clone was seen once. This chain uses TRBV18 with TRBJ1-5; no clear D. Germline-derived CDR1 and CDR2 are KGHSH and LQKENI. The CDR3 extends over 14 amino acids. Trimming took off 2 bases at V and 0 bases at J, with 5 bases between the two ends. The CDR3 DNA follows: TGTGCCAGCTCACCAATAGATAGCAATCAGCCCCAGCATTTT. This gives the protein CASSPIDSNQPQHF.

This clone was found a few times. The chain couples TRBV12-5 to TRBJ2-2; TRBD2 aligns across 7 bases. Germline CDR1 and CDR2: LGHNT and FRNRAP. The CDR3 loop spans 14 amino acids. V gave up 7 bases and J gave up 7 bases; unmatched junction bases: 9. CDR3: CASASPPGGGELFF. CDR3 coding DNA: TGTGCTAGTGCTTCCCCACCGGGGGGCGGGGAGCTGTTTTTT.

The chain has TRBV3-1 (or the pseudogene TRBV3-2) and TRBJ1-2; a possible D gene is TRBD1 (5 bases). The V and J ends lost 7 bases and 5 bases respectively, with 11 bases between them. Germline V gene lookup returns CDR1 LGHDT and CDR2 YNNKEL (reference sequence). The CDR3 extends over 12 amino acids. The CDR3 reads CASTRGGYGYTF. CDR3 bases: TGTGCCAGCACCCGGGGGGGGTATGGCTACACCTTC.

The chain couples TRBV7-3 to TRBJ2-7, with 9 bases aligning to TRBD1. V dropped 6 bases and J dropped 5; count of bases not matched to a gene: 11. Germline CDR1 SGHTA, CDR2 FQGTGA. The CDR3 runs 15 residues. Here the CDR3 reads CASRTPGQGTDEQYF. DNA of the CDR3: TGTGCCAGCAGGACCCCGGGACAGGGCACGGACGAGCAGTACTTC. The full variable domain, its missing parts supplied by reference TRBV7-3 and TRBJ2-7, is GAGVSQTPSNKVTEKGKYVELRCDPISGHTALYWYRQSLGQGPEFLIYFQGTGAADDSGLPNDRFFAVRPEGSVSTLKIQRTERGDSAVYLCASRTPGQGTDEQYFGPGTRLTVT.

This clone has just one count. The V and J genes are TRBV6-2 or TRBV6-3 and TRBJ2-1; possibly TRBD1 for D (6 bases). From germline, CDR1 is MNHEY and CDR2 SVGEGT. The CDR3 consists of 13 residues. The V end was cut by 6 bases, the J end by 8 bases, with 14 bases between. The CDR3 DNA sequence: TGTGCCAGCAGCAGGACAGCTAGAGATGAGCAGTTCTTC. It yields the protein CASSRTARDEQFF.

CDR3 bases: TGCGCCAGCAGCCCCCCCCAGGGGATCGGGGATGGTGAGCAGTTCTTC. It is translated as CASSPPQGIGDGEQFF. The chain is built from TRBV4-1 and TRBJ2-1; D may be TRBD1 (6 bases). There are 16 residues in the CDR3. Germline values: CDR1 MGHRA, CDR2 YSYEKL. The ends were cut back, 4 bases at V and 9 bases at J, with 22 bases in the middle.

DNA of the CDR3: TGTGCCTGGAGTGTACCTCCCAACAGGGGCTACACCTTC. Translated: CAWSVPPNRGYTF. The V call is TRBV30, the J call TRBJ1-2; D perhaps matches TRBD1 (5 bases). Germline lookup yields CDR1 GTSNPN and CDR2 SVGIG (reference sequence). The CDR3 sequence is 13 residues long. Trimming shortened V by 0 bases and J by 8 bases, and 13 bases separated the two germline ends.

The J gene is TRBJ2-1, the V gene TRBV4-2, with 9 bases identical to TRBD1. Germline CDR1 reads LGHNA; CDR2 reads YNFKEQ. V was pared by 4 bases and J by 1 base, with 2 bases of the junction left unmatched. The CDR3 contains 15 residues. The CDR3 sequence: CASSPTGGSYNEQFF. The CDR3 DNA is TGTGCCAGCAGCCCGACAGGGGGGTCCTACAATGAGCAGTTCTTC.

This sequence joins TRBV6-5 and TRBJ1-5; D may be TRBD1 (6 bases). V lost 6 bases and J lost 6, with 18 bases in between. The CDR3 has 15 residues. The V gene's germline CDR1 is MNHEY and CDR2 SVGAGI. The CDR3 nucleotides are TGTGCCAGCAGATCGACCGGGACAATCGTTCAGCCCCAGCATTTT. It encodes CASRSTGTIVQPQHF.

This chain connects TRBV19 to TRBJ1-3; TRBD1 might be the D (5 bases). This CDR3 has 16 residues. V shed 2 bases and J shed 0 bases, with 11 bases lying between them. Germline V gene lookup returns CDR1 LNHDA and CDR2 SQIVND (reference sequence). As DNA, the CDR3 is TGTGCCAGTAGTATAACGGGACTAGGCTCTGGAAACACCATATATTTT. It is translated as CASSITGLGSGNTIYF.

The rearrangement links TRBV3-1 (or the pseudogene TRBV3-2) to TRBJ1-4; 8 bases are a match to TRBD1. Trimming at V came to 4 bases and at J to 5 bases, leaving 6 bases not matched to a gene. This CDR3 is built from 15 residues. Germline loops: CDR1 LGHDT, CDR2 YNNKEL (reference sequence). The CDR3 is CASSLRGQVNEKLFF. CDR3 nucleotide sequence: TGTGCCAGCAGCCTTCGGGGACAGGTGAATGAAAAACTGTTTTTT.

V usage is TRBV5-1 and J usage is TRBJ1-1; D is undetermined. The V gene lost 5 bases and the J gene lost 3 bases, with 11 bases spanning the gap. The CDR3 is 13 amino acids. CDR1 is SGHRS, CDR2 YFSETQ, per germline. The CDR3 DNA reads TGCGCCAGCAGACCTTTGGAGGACACTGAAGCTTTCTTT. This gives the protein CASRPLEDTEAFF.

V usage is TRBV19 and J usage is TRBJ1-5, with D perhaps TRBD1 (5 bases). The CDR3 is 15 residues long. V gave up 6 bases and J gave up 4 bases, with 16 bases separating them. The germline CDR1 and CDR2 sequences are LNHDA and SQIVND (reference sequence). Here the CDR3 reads CASSEEGRGNQPQHF. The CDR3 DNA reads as TGTGCCAGTAGCGAGGAGGGGAGAGGGAATCAGCCCCAGCATTTT.

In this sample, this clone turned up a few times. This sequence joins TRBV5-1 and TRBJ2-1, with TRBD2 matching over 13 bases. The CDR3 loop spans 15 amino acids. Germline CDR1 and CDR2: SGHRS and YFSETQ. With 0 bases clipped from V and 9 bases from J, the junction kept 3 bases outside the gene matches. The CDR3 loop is CASSLGTSGGGEQFF. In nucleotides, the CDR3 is TGCGCCAGCAGCTTGGGGACTAGCGGGGGTGGTGAGCAGTTCTTC.

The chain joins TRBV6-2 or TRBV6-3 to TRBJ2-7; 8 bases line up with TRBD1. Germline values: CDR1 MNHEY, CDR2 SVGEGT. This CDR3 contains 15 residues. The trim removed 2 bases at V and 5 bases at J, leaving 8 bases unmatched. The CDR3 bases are TGTGCCAGCAGTTACGTGGACAGGGCGGGAAACGAGCAGTACTTC. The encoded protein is CASSYVDRAGNEQYF.

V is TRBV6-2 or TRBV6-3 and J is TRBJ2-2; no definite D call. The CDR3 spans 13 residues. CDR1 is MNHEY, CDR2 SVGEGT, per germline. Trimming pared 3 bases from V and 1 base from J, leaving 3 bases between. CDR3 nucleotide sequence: TGTGCCAGCAGTTATCAGAACACCGGGGAGCTGTTTTTT. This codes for CASSYQNTGELFF.

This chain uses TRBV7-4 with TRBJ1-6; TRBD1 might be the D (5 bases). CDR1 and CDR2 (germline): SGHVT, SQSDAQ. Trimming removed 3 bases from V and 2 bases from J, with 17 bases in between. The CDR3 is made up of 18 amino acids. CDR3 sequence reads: CASSFPAYDSPYNSPLHF. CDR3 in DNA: TGTGCCAGCAGCTTTCCAGCTTACGACAGTCCCTATAATTCACCCCTCCACTTT.